Sequencing of this TCR beta chain was carried out in a study of T cell changes during pregnancy in multiple sclerosis. CDR3 length: 13 residues. CDR1 and CDR2 from the germline V gene are SEHNR and FQNEAQ (reference sequence). The V and J ends lost 3 bases and 5 bases respectively, with 10 bases between them. The protocol was immunoSEQ multiplex PCR, while the TCRdb copy is restricted to in-frame clones and leaves out a portion. The sample lists around 62,000 clones, roughly 93% occurring once. Material: CD8+ T cells from peripheral blood mononuclear cells, obtained in the second trimester of pregnancy. J is TRBJ2-5 and V is TRBV7-9; D ambiguous. The receptor was isolated from a female donor with multiple sclerosis, enrolled in a pregnancy study. The CDR3 loop is CASSLSNYETQYF. CDR3 bases: TGTGCCAGCAGCTTGTCGAACTATGAGACCCAGTACTTC.